This T cell receptor (beta chain) was captured in a study of T-cell reconstitution after alpha-beta-depleted transplantation in children. Whole-study findings and limits: Several hundred expanded graft clones reportedly supplied alpha-beta T cells about two months after transplant. It was surviving recipient T cells and thymic progenitors that gave some patients high TCRbeta diversity at day 60. After one year, T-cell counts and TCRbeta diversity mostly came from new T cells.

Unique molecular identifiers were incorporated when the TCRbeta library was constructed. TCRdb analysed the PCR reads with MiXCR anew, one entry per CDR3 protein. The sample contains hundreds of thousands of distinct CDR3 sequences, around 13% of which appear only once. This clonotype has only a few counts. Its specificity is not known. The CDR3 spans 19 residues. The specimen comprised PBMCs, mostly from graft donor cells, sampled 360 days after TCRalphabeta/CD19-depleted stem cell transplant. V is TRBV21-1 and J is TRBJ2-4; the DNA was not used to check the table's D call, TRBD2. TRBV21-1 is flagged as a pseudogene. This clonotype was obtained from a male patient under 18 who had a stem cell transplant for acute myeloid leukemia, so the T cells may come from the graft donor. CDR3 loop: CASSASGNSGVLAKNIQYF. In DNA form, the CDR3 reads TGTGCCAGCAGCGCAAGCGGTAATAGCGGGGTTTTAGCCAAAAACATTCAGTACTTC.